The 9 T cell receptor beta chains in this list originate from one sample, sequenced in a study of cytomegalovirus exposure and HLA in healthy donors. The primer mix had 60 Vbeta and 13 Jbeta primers. Sequencing used immunoSEQ multiplex PCR; TCRdb keeps in-frame clones, though not all of them. In the table there are about 140,000 clones, more than 75% of which are singletons. Material: PBMCs. These receptors were collected from a man in his late teens or twenties in good health and CMV-seropositive.

V usage is TRBV28 and J usage is TRBJ2-2, with 7 bases identical to TRBD1. CDR1 is MDHEN and CDR2 is SYDVKM in the germline V gene. With V trimmed by 2 bases and J by 7 bases, 1 base remained unmatched. The CDR3 length is 13 residues. CDR3 nucleotide sequence: TGTGCCAGCAGTTTAAGACAGGGCGGGGAGCTGTTTTTT. Encoded protein: CASSLRQGGELFF.

This rearrangement joins TRBV6-1 to TRBJ1-1, with TRBD1 as a possible D gene (5 bases). The CDR3 runs 11 residues. V dropped 4 bases and J dropped 7 bases, with 7 bases sitting between them. Germline V lookup: CDR1 MNHNS, CDR2 SASEGT. CDR3: CASSGQIEAFF. For the CDR3, the DNA is TGTGCCAGCAGTGGACAGATTGAAGCTTTCTTT.

The chain carries TRBV19 and TRBJ2-7; TRBD2 agrees at 8 bases. CDR3 length: 15 amino acids. V was clipped by 3 bases and J by 6 bases; unmatched bases: 10. CDR1 LNHDA and CDR2 SQIVND come from the germline V gene (reference sequence). The CDR3 loop reads CASSMRLSGEGEQYF. The CDR3 DNA is TGTGCCAGTAGTATGCGGCTTAGCGGGGAAGGCGAGCAGTACTTC.

This chain connects TRBV5-1 to TRBJ2-7; tentative D call: TRBD2 (5 bases). Trimming pared 0 bases from V and 5 bases from J, leaving 12 bases between. From germline, CDR1 is SGHRS and CDR2 YFSETQ. The CDR3 runs to 14 residues. The CDR3 DNA reads TGCGCCAGCAGCTTGGCGAGTTACGGGGACGAGCAGTACTTC. Its protein product is CASSLASYGDEQYF.

In its sample, this clone was seen a few times. This chain uses TRBV6-1 with TRBJ2-3; D is undetermined. The V gene's germline CDR1 is MNHNS and CDR2 SASEGT. Trimming pared 2 bases from V and 5 bases from J, leaving 5 bases between. The CDR3 covers 12 residues. Written as DNA, the CDR3 is TGTGCCAGCAGTGAACACATAGATACGCAGTATTTT. The encoded protein is CASSEHIDTQYF.

The genes are TRBV25-1 and TRBJ1-1; D remains ambiguous. Looked up from germline, CDR1 is MGHDK and CDR2 is SYGVNS. The CDR3 length is 12 residues. Deletions cut 10 bases from V and 1 base from J, with 10 bases between. The chain's CDR3 is CATPVENTEAFF. The CDR3 nucleotides are TGTGCCACTCCGGTCGAGAACACTGAAGCTTTCTTT.

J is TRBJ2-7 and V is TRBV7-8; TRBD2 is a possible D gene (5 bases). V was trimmed by 4 bases and J by 2 bases, leaving 15 bases between them. The germline V gene encodes CDR1 SGHVS and CDR2 FQNEAQ. CDR3 length: 15 amino acids. The CDR3 loop is CASSSERFGTYEQYF. CDR3 nucleotides: TGTGCCAGCAGCTCCGAGCGGTTCGGAACCTACGAGCAGTACTTC. The full variable domain, rest sourced from reference TRBV7-8 and TRBJ2-7, is GAGVSQSPRYKVAKRGQDVALRCDPISGHVSLFWYQQALGQGPEFLTYFQNEAQLDKSGLPSDRFFAERPEGSVSTLKIQRTQQEDSAVYLCASSSERFGTYEQYFGPGTRLTVT.

V gene TRBV28 combines with J gene TRBJ2-5, with 10 bases aligning to TRBD1. The germline CDR1 and CDR2 sequences are MDHEN and SYDVKM. This CDR3 has 11 amino acids. The V gene end was trimmed by 7 bases and the J gene end by 12 bases; junction bases not matched to a gene: 5. Written as DNA, the CDR3 is TGTGCCAGCATAGGGGGACAGGGGAAGTACTTC. This encodes CASIGGQGKYF.

The chain employs TRBV5-4 and TRBJ2-2; 8 nucleotides match TRBD2. Germline V gives CDR1 SGHNT, CDR2 YYREEE (reference sequence). V lost 5 bases to trimming and J lost 4 bases; unmatched junction nucleotides: 13. The CDR3 is made up of 17 amino acids. DNA of the CDR3: TGTGCCAGCAGGGAGGGGGGATTGGCGGGAGGCACCGGGGAGCTGTTTTTT. This encodes CASREGGLAGGTGELFF.